This T cell receptor beta chain was identified in a study of tumor-infiltrating lymphocytes in primary liver carcinoma. For each extraction, RNA and DNA were obtained together from around 18-30 mg of unsorted bulk tissue. The ends were cut back, 0 bases at V and 4 bases at J, with 12 bases in the middle. The CDR3 is 15 amino acids. CDR1 is LGHNA, CDR2 YNFKEQ, per germline. This clonotype has ten or more counts. Reverse transcription of about 500 ng total RNA with a constant-region primer produced TCR beta cDNA. Generation of the TCR beta libraries relied on three nested multiplex PCR rounds using slightly modified ARM-PCR. TRBV1-TRBV30 forward primers paired with a C-beta reverse primer drove the first two PCR rounds, about 10 cycles each. TCRdb re-derived calls from the multiplex PCR reads in MiXCR, one entry per CDR3 protein. The profile covers 100,000 or so distinct CDR3 sequences, with about three quarters appearing a single time and around 9.5% taken by the ten largest.

This sequence was found in a woman in her fifties or sixties with primary liver carcinoma and hepatitis B virus infection. J is TRBJ1-2 and V is TRBV4-2; D not resolved. The material sequenced was liver tumor tissue from sampling region 5. Noted subset: tumor region T5, tumor centre. This CDR3 is CASSQDIYSSYGYTF. CDR3 sequence (DNA): TGTGCCAGCAGCCAAGATATTTACAGCTCCTATGGCTACACCTTC.